This T cell receptor (beta chain) was profiled in a study of cytomegalovirus exposure and HLA in healthy donors. The study, taken as a whole, reports: Likely technical artifact: a cluster of highly shared sequence variants.

A note on this clone: The antigen is undetermined.

The length of the CDR3 is 10 residues. The ends were cut back, 4 bases at V and 9 bases at J, with 7 bases in the middle. Germline assignment: CDR1 SGHTA and CDR2 FQGNSA. The PCR had 60 Vbeta and 13 Jbeta primers. Using immunoSEQ multiplex PCR, the repertoire was profiled, and TCRdb retains in-frame clones only, with some absent. The sample consists of over 150,000 clones, approximately 80% of them appearing once. The source material was PBMCs. This TCR came from a man aged 30 to 45 in good health and CMV-seropositive. V usage is TRBV7-2 and J usage is TRBJ2-7, with no clear D. CDR3 region: CASSSPGQYF. The DNA of the CDR3 is TGTGCCAGCAGCTCCCCCGGGCAGTACTTC.